The entry below gives a single T cell receptor (beta chain) sequence along with its context. The sample comes from a study of control samples from healthy donors and cancer patients. The germline V gene encodes CDR1 SGHDT and CDR2 YYEEEE. V gave up 0 bases and J gave up 10 bases, with 17 bases separating them. There are 16 residues in the CDR3. The protocol was immunoSEQ multiplex PCR, while the TCRdb copy is restricted to in-frame clones and leaves out a portion. This sample has roughly 26,000 clones, with 82% found just once. This chain links TRBV5-6 with TRBJ1-6; D unclear. The specimen was PBMCs. The sequence derives from a man in his 60s with colorectal cancer. The chain's CDR3 is CASSLEGQGYESPLHF. The DNA of the CDR3 is TGTGCCAGCAGCTTGGAAGGGCAAGGGTACGAATCACCCCTCCACTTT.